This TCR beta chain was identified during a study of OX40 agonist ivuxolimab in advanced cancers. Assay used: immunoSEQ multiplex PCR; TCRdb lists only in-frame clones, some missing. The top ten hold around 3.5% of the sample, which has tens of thousands of clones, roughly 90% seen once. The CDR3 contains 15 residues. Germline V gene lookup returns CDR1 SGHRS and CDR2 YFSETQ. V was trimmed by 3 bases and J by 4 bases, leaving 14 bases between them. Sequenced here: CD4+ or CD8+ T cells sorted from blood, sampled in a trial of the OX40 agonist ivuxolimab. V usage is TRBV5-1 and J usage is TRBJ1-3, with D hard to call. The clonotype originates from an adult with an advanced solid tumor such as melanoma, head and neck, liver or kidney cancer. The CDR3 protein is CASSSAGTIGNTIYF. The CDR3 region has the DNA TGCGCCAGCAGCTCGGCGGGTACGATCGGAAACACCATATATTTT.